The rows below give T cell receptor beta chains drawn from one sample of a study of blood T cell repertoires in COVID-19. Produced via immunoSEQ multiplex PCR; TCRdb's table is partial and in-frame only. The sample lists roughly 200,000 clones; approximately 81% were seen once. The sequenced sample consisted of peripheral blood. The receptors here all came from an elderly woman with COVID-19, enrolled during active disease. The CDR3 runs from the conserved cysteine through the conserved F or W. D genes are given only for firm matches. Size is stated for part of the rows, as once, few or many counts, or as a class when the clone is expanded.

d_call	j_call	clone_size	v_call	cdr3_nt	cdr3_aa
TRBD1	TRBJ1-5	NA	TRBV2	TGTGCCAGCAGCGGGACAGGGGATCAGCCCCAGCATTTT	CASSGTGDQPQHF
TRBD1	TRBJ1-2	NA	TRBV7-2	TGTGCCAGCACTCCAGACAGGGTTGGCTACACCTTC	CASTPDRVGYTF
TRBD1	TRBJ1-5	NA	TRBV19	TGTGCCAGTAGTATGGGGACAGGGTACAATCAGCCCCAGCATTTT	CASSMGTGYNQPQHF
NA	TRBJ1-4	NA	TRBV25-1	TGTGCCAGCAGTACTCAGGGGCGAAAGCGAGAGGATGAAAAACTGTTTTTT	CASSTQGRKREDEKLFF
NA	TRBJ1-2	NA	TRBV21-1	TGTGCCAGCATCCAAGACAGGGACGAAGGCTACACCTTC	CASIQDRDEGYTF
NA	TRBJ1-4	NA	TRBV20-1	TGCAGTGCTAGTGATTGGGGGAGTTTGGGAGGTACTAATGAAAAACTGTTTTTT	CSASDWGSLGGTNEKLFF
TRBD1	TRBJ1-3	NA	TRBV10-3	TGTGCCATCAGACAGACAGGGACTGGGGGAAACACCATATATTTT	CAIRQTGTGGNTIYF
NA	TRBJ2-1	NA	TRBV12-5	TGTGCTAGTGGTTTGGTACCCCCGGAGGGTTGGGACAATGAGCAGTTCTTC	CASGLVPPEGWDNEQFF
NA	TRBJ2-7	NA	TRBV12-3/TRBV12-4	TGTGCCAGCAGGGGTGGACCGGGGGAGCAGTACTTC	CASRGGPGEQYF
TRBD1	TRBJ2-7	NA	TRBV6-6	TGTGCCAGCAGGAGCCGGGACAGAGAGTACTTC	CASRSRDREYF
NA	TRBJ2-4	once	TRBV6-1	TGTGCCAGCAGTGAATTGGTCGCGAGAAGCAAAAACATTCAGTACTTC	CASSELVARSKNIQYF
NA	TRBJ2-3	once	TRBV10-3	TGTGCCATCAGTGAGTCGAAGTTTAGTGCTTCTAGCACAGATACGCAGTATTTT	CAISESKFSASSTDTQYF
NA	TRBJ1-3	NA	TRBV18	TGTGCCAGCTCACTTGACAGCCCAGCCTCTGGAAACACCATATATTTT	CASSLDSPASGNTIYF
TRBD1	TRBJ1-1	once	TRBV18	TGTGCCAGCTCACCAACAGGGGAAACTGAAGCTTTCTTT	CASSPTGETEAFF
NA	TRBJ2-1	NA	TRBV7-2	TGTGCCAGCAGCTTTAATTCCTACAATGAGCAGTTCTTC	CASSFNSYNEQFF
NA	TRBJ2-7	NA	TRBV13	TGTGCCAGCAGCAGATCAGGACAGAGTTCCTACGAGCAGTACTTC	CASSRSGQSSYEQYF
NA	TRBJ2-3	NA	TRBV12-3/TRBV12-4	TGTGCCAGCAGTTTACAAAGCACAGATACGCAGTATTTT	CASSLQSTDTQYF
TRBD2	TRBJ2-1	NA	TRBV11-1	TGTGCCAGCAGCTTTAGCGGGGGGTTCTCCTACAATGAGCAGTTCTTC	CASSFSGGFSYNEQFF
TRBD1	TRBJ1-3	NA	TRBV30	TGTGCCTGGCACAGGGGGACTGGAAACACCATATATTTT	CAWHRGTGNTIYF
NA	TRBJ1-6	once	TRBV20-1	TGCAGTGCTAGTGCAGGCTGGGAGGGATCCTCACCCCTCCACTTT	CSASAGWEGSSPLHF
NA	TRBJ2-1	NA	TRBV6-1	TGTGCCAGCAGTGAATATAGGAGTACCCCCTACAATGAGCAGTTCTTC	CASSEYRSTPYNEQFF
TRBD1	TRBJ1-2	NA	TRBV5-6	TGTGCCAGCAGCAACAAGGGACAGGGAAGGGGCTACACCTTC	CASSNKGQGRGYTF
TRBD1	TRBJ1-2	NA	TRBV4-3	TGCGCCAGCAGCCACACCTCGGGGACAGGGTGGAACTATGGCTACACCTTC	CASSHTSGTGWNYGYTF
NA	TRBJ2-1	NA	TRBV5-1	TGCGCCAGCAGCTTGGTTCAGAACTCCTACAATGAGCAGTTCTTC	CASSLVQNSYNEQFF
NA	TRBJ1-1	NA	TRBV9	TGTGCCAGCAGCCCGCGGGGTGTGGGGCGTACTTCCATGAACACTGAAGCTTTCTTT	CASSPRGVGRTSMNTEAFF
NA	TRBJ2-5	NA	TRBV10-3	TGTGCCATCAGTGAGCCGGGTTTGGAGACCCAGTACTTC	CAISEPGLETQYF
NA	TRBJ1-5	NA	TRBV10-2	TGCGCCAGCAGAGACAGATACAATCAGCCCCAGCATTTT	CASRDRYNQPQHF
NA	TRBJ2-7	NA	TRBV3-1/TRBV3-2	TGTGCCAGCACCCTCTACGAGCAGTACTTC	CASTLYEQYF
TRBD1	TRBJ2-2	few	TRBV5-4	TGTGCCAGCAGTACAGGGGGCTTTGACACCGGGGAGCTGTTTTTT	CASSTGGFDTGELFF
NA	TRBJ1-2	NA	TRBV3-1/TRBV3-2	TGTGCCAGCAGCCTTCCCGGTGCGGCCGGCTACACCTTC	CASSLPGAAGYTF
NA	TRBJ1-2	NA	TRBV5-1	TGCGCCAGCACAAAAGGAGGGGACTATGGCTACACCTTC	CASTKGGDYGYTF
NA	TRBJ1-1	NA	TRBV28	TGTGCCAGCAGTTTGCCCCCTCCGGGGAGCGGCACTGAAGCTTTCTTT	CASSLPPPGSGTEAFF
TRBD1	TRBJ2-7	NA	TRBV6-5	TGTGCCAGCAGTTCGACAGGGGGCGAGCAGTACTTC	CASSSTGGEQYF
NA	TRBJ2-5	NA	TRBV6-5	TGTGCCAGCAGTCGCCAGGACAGGGAGGGTGACCAGTACTTC	CASSRQDREGDQYF
NA	TRBJ1-1	NA	TRBV11-3	TGTGCCAGCAGCTTCGGGAAGAACACTGAAGCTTTCTTT	CASSFGKNTEAFF
NA	TRBJ1-6	NA	TRBV7-9	TGTGCCAGCAGCTACGAAGGACAGCCGAAATACACCAATTCACCCCTCCACTTT	CASSYEGQPKYTNSPLHF
NA	TRBJ2-1	NA	TRBV5-5	TGTGCCAGCAGCCGAGTAGAGGGCGGAGGTTGGGATGAGCAGTTCTTC	CASSRVEGGGWDEQFF
NA	TRBJ2-7	NA	TRBV5-6	TGTGCCAGCAGCGCGACAGGCAGCTCCTACGAGCAGTACTTC	CASSATGSSYEQYF
NA	TRBJ2-6	NA	TRBV19	TGTGCCAGTAGTATAACAGGTTACTCTGGGGCCAACGTCCTGACTTTC	CASSITGYSGANVLTF
NA	TRBJ1-2	NA	TRBV5-4	TGTGCCAGCAGCTTGGGGGCAAGAGATGGCTACACCTTC	CASSLGARDGYTF